Listed below are T cell receptor beta chains from one sample, sequenced in a study of shared clonotypes between healthy human individuals. Sequencing used immunoSEQ multiplex PCR; TCRdb keeps in-frame clones, though not all of them. Among about 500,000 clones listed, about 74% were seen once. Sequencing input: PBMCs. The receptors were gathered from a woman aged 40 to 50 in good health. Some clones in this sample may be carry-over from other donors' samples. The CDR3 runs from the conserved cysteine through the conserved F or W. Fields, in order: J gene, V gene, clone size, CDR3 protein. Part of the rows lack a size; the others show once, few, many or a class for expanded clones.

j_call: TRBJ2-7; v_call: TRBV27; clone_size: NA; cdr3_aa: CASKGLAGGLSYEQYF
j_call: TRBJ1-4; v_call: TRBV2; clone_size: NA; cdr3_aa: CASKGTGATNEKLFF
j_call: TRBJ1-2; v_call: TRBV15; clone_size: NA; cdr3_aa: CATSRGLGWDYGYTF
j_call: TRBJ2-5; v_call: TRBV7-9; clone_size: once; cdr3_aa: CASSVRVGETQYF
j_call: TRBJ1-5; v_call: TRBV2; clone_size: NA; cdr3_aa: CASKGEGQPQHF
j_call: TRBJ2-3; v_call: TRBV5-1; clone_size: NA; cdr3_aa: CASNLLATGGGTQYF
j_call: TRBJ2-6; v_call: TRBV28; clone_size: NA; cdr3_aa: CASSKPVGSSGANVLTF
j_call: TRBJ1-1; v_call: TRBV7-9; clone_size: few; cdr3_aa: CASSKGGAYTEAFF
j_call: TRBJ2-5; v_call: TRBV7-9; clone_size: NA; cdr3_aa: CASSTTLSTETQYF
j_call: TRBJ2-5; v_call: TRBV5-1; clone_size: NA; cdr3_aa: CASSKAGDGTQYF
j_call: TRBJ1-4; v_call: TRBV5-5; clone_size: once; cdr3_aa: CASSPEGGGEKLFF
j_call: TRBJ2-1; v_call: TRBV19; clone_size: NA; cdr3_aa: CASSGAGSSYNEQFF
j_call: TRBJ2-7; v_call: TRBV28; clone_size: many; cdr3_aa: CATLRGEGEQYF
j_call: TRBJ2-2; v_call: TRBV7-9; clone_size: NA; cdr3_aa: CASSLALNTGELFF
j_call: TRBJ2-7; v_call: TRBV7-8; clone_size: NA; cdr3_aa: CASSSQGAFYEQYF
j_call: TRBJ2-2; v_call: TRBV27; clone_size: NA; cdr3_aa: CASSPGPNTGELFF
j_call: TRBJ2-3; v_call: TRBV10-2; clone_size: NA; cdr3_aa: CASSDPLAAHTDTQYF
j_call: TRBJ2-5; v_call: TRBV19; clone_size: NA; cdr3_aa: CASSIYSPGETQYF
j_call: TRBJ2-1; v_call: TRBV15; clone_size: NA; cdr3_aa: CATSGGLAGGFSYNEQFF
j_call: TRBJ1-5; v_call: TRBV6-1; clone_size: NA; cdr3_aa: CASTDSNSNQPQHF
j_call: TRBJ2-3; v_call: TRBV5-8; clone_size: NA; cdr3_aa: CASSLAEGPTDTQYF
j_call: TRBJ2-7; v_call: TRBV9; clone_size: few; cdr3_aa: CASSVGSSASGSHEQYF